Sequencing of this T cell receptor beta chain was carried out in a study of Tregs in tolerant kidney transplant recipients. Study at large: A 3-day belatacept mixed lymphocyte reaction, sometimes plus 5-day graft donor restimulation, preceded CD4+CD25+CD127- sorting. Antibodies separated recipient from donor cells. Study observations and caveats: No direct test of biological reproducibility was done here. Activated donor B cell expansion appeared to reveal the most relevant donor-specific TCRbeta repertoire.

This clone was counted once. Its antigen remains unknown. TCRdb's copy holds only in-frame clones and misses some; the assay was immunoSEQ multiplex PCR. The sample holds 30,000 to 35,000 clones; 65% to 85% are singletons and the top ten take 2% to 2.5%. V trimming: 6 bases; J trimming: 0 bases; junction bases outside the gene matches: 10. Germline CDR1 and CDR2: MDHEN and SYDVKM. The CDR3 covers 16 residues. Sequenced material: Tregs from blood cultured with allogeneic cells. The source of this sequence is a human donor in good health. The chain employs TRBV28 and TRBJ2-7; TRBD1 matches 8 bases. CDR3 residues: CASRRTGPLYSYEQYF. Written as DNA, the CDR3 is TGTGCCAGCAGGCGGACAGGGCCACTCTACTCCTACGAGCAGTACTTC.